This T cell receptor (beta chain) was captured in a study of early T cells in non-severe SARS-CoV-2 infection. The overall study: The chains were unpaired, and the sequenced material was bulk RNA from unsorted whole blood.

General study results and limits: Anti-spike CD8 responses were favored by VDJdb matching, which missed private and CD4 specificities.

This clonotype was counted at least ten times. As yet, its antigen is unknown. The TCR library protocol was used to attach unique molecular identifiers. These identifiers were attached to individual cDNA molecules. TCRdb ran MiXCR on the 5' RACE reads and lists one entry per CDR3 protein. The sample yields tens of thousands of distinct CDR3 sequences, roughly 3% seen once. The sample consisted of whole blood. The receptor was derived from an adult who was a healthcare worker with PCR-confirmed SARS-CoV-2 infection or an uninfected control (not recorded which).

The CDR3: CSAGQRGDTQYF. The CDR3 DNA follows: TGCAGTGCTGGCCAGCGGGGGGATACGCAGTATTTT. The V and J genes are TRBV20-1 and TRBJ2-3; 8 nucleotides align to TRBD2. Germline V CDR1 and CDR2: DFQATT, SNEGSKA (reference sequence). The CDR3 totals 12 residues. The V gene end was trimmed by 5 bases and the J gene end by 6 bases; junction bases not matched to a gene: 4.